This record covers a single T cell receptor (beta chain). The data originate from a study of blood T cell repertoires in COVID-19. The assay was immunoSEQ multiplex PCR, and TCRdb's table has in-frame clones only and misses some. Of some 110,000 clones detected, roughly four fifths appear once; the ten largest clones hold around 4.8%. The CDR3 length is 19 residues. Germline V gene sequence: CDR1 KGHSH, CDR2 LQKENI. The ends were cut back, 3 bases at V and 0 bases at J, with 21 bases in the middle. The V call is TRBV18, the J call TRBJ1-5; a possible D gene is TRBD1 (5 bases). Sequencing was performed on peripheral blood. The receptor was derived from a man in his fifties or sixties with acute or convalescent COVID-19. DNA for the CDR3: TGTGCCAGCTCACCCACAGGATACAATCGCAATTATAGCAATCAGCCCCAGCATTTT. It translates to CASSPTGYNRNYSNQPQHF.